This T cell receptor (beta chain) was obtained from a study of T cell changes during pregnancy in multiple sclerosis. Measured with immunoSEQ multiplex PCR; TCRdb has only the in-frame clones, and not every one. The sample contains about 54,000 clones, more than 85% of which appear only once. V gave up 4 bases and J gave up 0 bases, with 4 bases separating them. The CDR3 totals 13 residues. Germline V lookup: CDR1 MNHEY, CDR2 SMNVEV (reference sequence). The rearrangement uses TRBV27 and TRBJ1-5; D remains ambiguous. The TCR originated in a female donor in good health, enrolled as a control in a pregnancy study. This sample comprised peripheral blood, obtained after pregnancy. The CDR3 DNA follows: TGTGCCAGCAGTTCCAATAGCAATCAGCCCCAGCATTTT. Amino acid sequence: CASSSNSNQPQHF.